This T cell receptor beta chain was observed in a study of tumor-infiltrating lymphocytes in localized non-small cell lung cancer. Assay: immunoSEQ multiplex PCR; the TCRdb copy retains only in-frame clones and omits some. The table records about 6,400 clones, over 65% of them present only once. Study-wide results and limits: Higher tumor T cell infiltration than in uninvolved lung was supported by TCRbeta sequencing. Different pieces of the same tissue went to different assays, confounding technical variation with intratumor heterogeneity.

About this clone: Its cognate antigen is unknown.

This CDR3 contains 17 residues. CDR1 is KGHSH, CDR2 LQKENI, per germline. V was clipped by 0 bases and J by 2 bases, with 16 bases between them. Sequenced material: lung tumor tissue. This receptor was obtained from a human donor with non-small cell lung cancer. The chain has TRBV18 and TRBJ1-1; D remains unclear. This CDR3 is CASSPPTSRTGNTEAFF. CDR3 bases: TGTGCCAGCTCACCACCAACTAGTCGGACGGGAAACACTGAAGCTTTCTTT.